This entry features one T cell receptor beta chain sequence. This clonotype was detected ten times or more. The antigen it recognizes is unknown. Within one base of it there is no much larger clone, and no base qualities were kept. These data belong to a study of neurological immune-mediated disorders (dated by TCRdb to the late 2010s). With respect to the entire study: The study compared peripheral blood TCR-beta repertoires of HTLV-I-associated myelopathy (HAM/TSP) patients, multiple sclerosis patients and healthy controls using UMI-based sequencing. Of the 70 or so subjects in the cohort, roughly 14 were HAM/TSP patients, about 35 were multiple sclerosis patients, and around 20 were healthy controls. Longitudinal samples, technical triplicates and paired sorted CD4+ and CD8+ T-cell subsets, alongside PBMC samples, were included among the approximately 110 TCR-beta libraries. Summary of the overall study and its limitations: Expanded clones from different subjects shared no identical CDR3 amino acid sequences, which suggests that TCR-beta repertoires were private in all groups. The highest TCR clonal expansion was observed in HAM/TSP patients, whereas the lowest was observed in MS patients, even when compared with healthy controls.

cDNA synthesis used template-switch 5'RACE with a primer carrying a 10-nucleotide random unique molecular identifier tagging each TCR transcript. Every sequencing run covered 15-18 subjects and yielded more than 180 million TCR-beta sequences. The RNeasy kit was used to extract total RNA. The KAPA Real-time Library Amplification kit was used to amplify TCR-beta VDJ regions with primers targeting the TCR constant region and the 5'RACE anchor. A first PCR added sample indexes and Illumina adaptors, after which a second PCR increased the library yield. The roughly 650 bp TCR product was size-selected on a 2% E-gel SizeSelection system after Ampure bead purification. Before pooling, library quality was assessed on a Bioanalyzer, concentration was determined with Qubit, and library quantification was performed with the Kapa Library Quantification kit. An Illumina HiSeq 2500 sequenced the libraries paired-end 2 x 150 bp. To increase sequence diversity, 25-30% phiX was spiked into each library pool. On the study's bioinformatics: The UMI-based MiGEC pipeline processed quality-filtered reads and removed over 80% of raw TCR sequences during error correction. IMGT germline references were used for aligning VDJ genes, and each clonotype was defined as a unique CDR3 amino acid sequence together with its V-J genes. Clonal expansion, Shannon diversity and CDR3 relatedness (CalcPairwiseDistances, ClusterSamples) were evaluated with VDJtools, and phylogenetic trees were built with CLCbio workbench. Clones with at least 8 unique UMIs were defined as expanded, with this threshold being based on coefficient-of-variation modelling across technical triplicates. The public reads were reprocessed in TCRdb via fastp at Q25 and MiXCR, keeping in-frame beta chains. Every distinct CDR3 protein forms one entry, paired with its most common genes and DNA. For this entry, the V and J calls and clone size follow TCRdb and not the study's own pipeline. The sample table records 50,000 or so distinct CDR3 sequences; more than 9.5% of these occur just once. The ten biggest clones cover approximately 2% of the sample.

Including cysteine and phenylalanine, the CDR3 has 16 amino acids. Kept here is only the CDR3 DNA, which spans 48 bases and is read in frame from base 1. Here V drops 4 bases and J drops 7 bases, and the junction holds 11 bases not matched to any gene. According to the germline V gene, CDR1 reads SGHDT and CDR2 reads YYEEEE. The healthy controls were volunteers from a blood bank in Maryland, USA. For unsorted PBMC libraries, 2 million PBMCs were used after storage in RNAlater at -80 degrees C until RNA extraction. Peripheral blood was subjected to Ficoll-Hypaque density gradient centrifugation to isolate PBMCs, which were then cryopreserved in liquid nitrogen.

The origin of this receptor is a man in his fifties or sixties in good health. The chain is assembled from TRBV5-6 and TRBJ2-1; TRBD1 lines up with 10 middle nucleotides. Source material: PBMCs. DNA sequence: TGTGCCAGCAGCCTGACAGGGGGCTGGACCTCGAATGAGCAGTTCTTC. Translated, it reads CASSLTGGWTSNEQFF.